This T cell receptor (beta chain) was sequenced in a study of cytomegalovirus exposure and HLA in healthy donors. Regarding the study as a whole: Reports credit the classifier with highly specific, highly sensitive diagnosis of cytomegalovirus status. Rarity characterized most TCR sequences, yet some public TCRs appeared in many donors. The tendency of first-cohort TCR clusters to co-occur in the 130 or so validation repertoires was identified by a subsequent analysis. Through in vitro validation, a few CMV-associated chains were shown to be specific for CMV antigens.

The germline CDR1 and CDR2 sequences are MNHEY and SVGAGI. This CDR3 is built from 16 residues. V was pared by 4 bases and J by 2 bases, with 10 bases of the junction left unmatched. Assay: immunoSEQ multiplex PCR; the TCRdb copy retains only in-frame clones and omits some. The sample has some 240,000 clones, 70% to 90% seen once. This clone came up once. The target antigen is unknown. The material sequenced was PBMCs. The V call is TRBV6-5, the J call TRBJ2-7, with 8 positions matching TRBD1. The receptor's source is a woman younger than 35 in good health and CMV-seronegative. This CDR3 reads CASSFSRRQGTYEQYF. CDR3 DNA sequence: TGTGCCAGCAGTTTCTCCCGCCGACAGGGGACCTACGAGCAGTACTTC.